Following are 11 T cell receptor beta chains from one sample sequenced in a study of T cells in Graves' hyperthyroidism and ophthalmopathy. TCR beta CDR3 sequences were amplified from RNA transcripts. During a first-round RT-PCR of the TCR CDR3, the HTBI primer set was used. TCRdb redid the calling of the multiplex PCR reads with MiXCR, one entry per CDR3 protein. The sample consists of approximately 360,000 distinct CDR3 sequences, 15% to 19% of them appearing once. Sequencing was performed on blood. The receptors derive from a woman between 18 and 30 years old with Graves' hyperthyroidism that later progressed to Graves' ophthalmopathy.

The table lists this clonotype with many counts. The V gene is TRBV9, the J gene TRBJ2-7; D is ambiguous. The CDR3 sequence is 13 residues long. V lost 3 bases, J lost 3 bases, and 10 bases lay in between. In germline, CDR1 is SGDLS, CDR2 YYNGEE. The CDR3, as DNA: TGTGCCAGCAGCGGATCCGATGGCTACGAGCAGTACTTC. Its protein is CASSGSDGYEQYF.

This clonotype was picked up many times. This chain connects TRBV6-1 to TRBJ2-7, with 10 bases fitting TRBD2. The CDR3 is made up of 15 amino acids. The V gene end was trimmed by 7 bases and the J gene end by 4 bases; junction bases not matched to a gene: 10. Per germline, CDR1 MNHNS and CDR2 SASEGT. The CDR3 bases are TGTGCCAGCATCGGTATAGCGGGAGGATCGTACGAGCAGTACTTC. Protein: CASIGIAGGSYEQYF.

At least ten counts were recorded for this clonotype. The chain links TRBV30 to TRBJ1-5; 10 bases line up with TRBD1. The germline V gene encodes CDR1 GTSNPN and CDR2 SVGIG (reference sequence). Trimming took 3 bases from V and 2 from J; bases not matched to a gene: 4. The CDR3 is 15 residues long. The CDR3 is CAWRTGTGGNQPQHF. CDR3 coding DNA: TGTGCCTGGAGGACCGGGACAGGGGGCAATCAGCCCCAGCATTTT. The full variable domain, with the rest looked up from reference TRBV30 and TRBJ1-5, is SQTIHQWPATLVQPVGSPLSLECTVEGTSNPNLYWYRQAAGRGLQLLFYSVGIGQISSEVPQNLSASRPQDRQFILSSKKLLLSDSGFYLCAWRTGTGGNQPQHFGDGTRLSIL.

The V call is TRBV20-1, the J call TRBJ2-5; 14 nucleotides line up with TRBD2. V was pared by 5 bases and J by 2 bases, with 7 bases of the junction left unmatched. This CDR3 is built from 16 residues. Looked up from germline, CDR1 is DFQATT and CDR2 is SNEGSKA (reference sequence). The CDR3 loop reads CSADGTSGSVQETQYF. The CDR3 bases are TGCAGTGCTGACGGGACTAGCGGGAGTGTACAAGAGACCCAGTACTTC.

This chain joins TRBV19 and TRBJ2-5, with a weak D call TRBD1 (6 bases). The length of the CDR3 is 16 residues. Germline CDR1 LNHDA, CDR2 SQIVND (reference sequence). The V end lost 5 bases, the J end lost 4 bases, and 20 bases lay between the germline ends. This CDR3 reads CASSPSDRWGPETQYF. The CDR3 coding sequence is TGTGCCAGTAGTCCCTCGGACAGATGGGGACCAGAGACCCAGTACTTC.

There are a few counts of this clonotype. The chain employs TRBV27 and TRBJ2-1; D may correspond to TRBD1 or TRBD2 (5 bases each). In germline, CDR1 is MNHEY, CDR2 SMNVEV (reference sequence). V lost 3 bases and J lost 6, with 6 bases in between. The CDR3 is 12 amino acids. The CDR3 reads CASSFGANEQFF. CDR3 nucleotide sequence: TGTGCCAGCAGTTTCGGGGCCAATGAGCAGTTCTTC.

This clonotype was seen ten or more times. V is TRBV20-1 and J is TRBJ2-7; 7 positions agree with TRBD2. This CDR3 comprises 14 residues. V shed 2 bases, J shed 0 bases, and the junction held 4 bases outside the gene matches. Germline loops: CDR1 DFQATT, CDR2 SNEGSKA (reference sequence). The CDR3 spells CSARLPSGSYEQYF. The DNA for the CDR3 is TGCAGTGCTAGATTGCCTAGCGGCTCCTACGAGCAGTACTTC.

This clonotype occurred a few times. CDR3 coding DNA: TGTGCCAGCAGCTCCCTAGCGGGAGGGTCCAAGTCCTACGAGCAGTACTTC. This translates into CASSSLAGGSKSYEQYF. This rearrangement joins TRBV7-8 to TRBJ2-7; 12 bases map to TRBD2. The V segment lost 4 bases and the J segment 1 base; nucleotides outside the gene matches: 8. Germline V lookup: CDR1 SGHVS, CDR2 FQNEAQ. The CDR3 has 17 amino acids.

The sample holds many counts of this clonotype. The chain combines TRBV7-8 with TRBJ2-3; 9 bases line up with TRBD1. V was clipped by 4 bases and J by 4 bases; unmatched bases: 9. There are 16 residues in the CDR3. The germline V gene has CDR1 SGHVS and CDR2 FQNEAQ. The CDR3 is CASSSYRGQSADTQYF. The CDR3 DNA sequence: TGTGCCAGCAGCTCATACAGGGGGCAGAGCGCAGATACGCAGTATTTT.

In its sample, this clonotype was seen a few times. This chain connects TRBV6-1 to TRBJ2-1; D uncertain. Trimming stripped 6 bases from V and 0 bases from J, with 9 bases between. The CDR3 is made up of 14 amino acids. CDR1 is MNHNS, CDR2 SASEGT, per germline. The chain's CDR3 is CASRAGDSYNEQFF. CDR3 sequence (DNA): TGTGCCAGCAGGGCAGGTGACTCCTACAATGAGCAGTTCTTC.

The chain uses TRBV20-1 and TRBJ2-7, with 8 bases that match TRBD1. CDR1 DFQATT and CDR2 SNEGSKA come from the germline V gene (reference sequence). Trimming at V came to 3 bases and at J to 0 bases, leaving 19 bases not matched to a gene. The CDR3 runs 19 residues. The CDR3 coding sequence is TGCAGTGCTAGGGCCGGGACAGGAGGTATTATTTCGAGCTCCTACGAGCAGTACTTC. Amino acid sequence: CSARAGTGGIISSSYEQYF.